This record concerns one T cell receptor beta chain sequence. Its antigen is not identified. CDR3 length: 17 residues. V shed 2 bases and J 1 base; nucleotides not matched to a gene: 5. CDR1 LNHNV and CDR2 YYDKDF come from the germline V gene (reference sequence). The data derive from a study of CD8 T cells in ankylosing spondylitis. Researchers built TCR beta libraries using quantitative 5'-RACE with molecular barcodes. Via MiXCR, TCRdb re-called the 5' RACE reads, giving one row per CDR3 protein. The sample lists about 540,000 distinct CDR3 sequences; roughly an eighth were seen once. Notes on the study in general: Earlier studies detected some motif variants in reactive arthritis synovial fluid and blood. It was reported that disease-linked clones were significantly enriched in matched ankylosing spondylitis synovial fluid. Disease-linked clones bore a CD8+ phenotype, appearing relatively rarely in peripheral blood. Ankylosing spondylitis blood appeared to carry a characteristic TCR beta motif of roughly 8 highly homologous variants.

The chain carries TRBV15 and TRBJ2-1; 10 bases align to TRBD2. The sequenced sample was blood, either unsorted or a sorted T cell fraction (not recorded which). This receptor was identified in a male donor with ankylosing spondylitis. The CDR3 sequence is CATSRTSGTFSYNEQFF. In DNA form, the CDR3 reads TGTGCCACCAGCAGAACTAGCGGGACCTTTTCCTACAATGAGCAGTTCTTC.